What follows are 12 T cell receptor beta chains derived from one specimen sequenced in a study of blood T cells in healthy people across ages. The authors ran a second PCR of roughly 6 to 12 cycles using a sample-barcoded 5' primer and a J-beta primer mix. TCRdb re-derived calls from the 5' RACE reads in MiXCR, one entry per CDR3 protein. The profile shows just over 1 million distinct CDR3 sequences, 40% to 50% of them singletons. Sequenced input: blood. All receptors come from a woman aged 55 to 70 in good health.

This clonotype was counted only a few times. V gene TRBV28 combines with J gene TRBJ2-7; TRBD1 agrees at 7 bases. The V gene's germline CDR1 is MDHEN and CDR2 SYDVKM. V shed 8 bases, J shed 0 bases, and the junction held 4 bases outside the gene matches. This CDR3 is built from 13 residues. Written as DNA, the CDR3 is TGTGCCAGCGTCAGGGGGAGCTCCTACGAGCAGTACTTC. As protein: CASVRGSSYEQYF.

For this clonotype: The junction does not match germline at one end; this may be a read error. The chain recombines TRBV20-1 with TRBJ2-4, with 8 bases fitting TRBD1. This CDR3 is built from 15 residues. The germline gives CDR1 DFQATT, CDR2 SNEGSKA (reference sequence). CDR3 coding DNA: TGCAGTGCTAGAGATTTCCAGGGGGCCAAAAACACTCAGTACTTC. This encodes CSARDFQGAKNTQYF.

This clonotype was seen only a few times. This chain connects TRBV29-1 to TRBJ2-7; D is uncertain. CDR1 SQVTM and CDR2 ANQGSEA come from the germline V gene. The CDR3 has 14 residues. The germline V and J ends were trimmed by 6 bases and 0 bases, with 15 bases remaining between them. The DNA for the CDR3 is TGCAGCGTCGAAACCGACACCGGCTCCTACGAGCAGTACTTC. Translated: CSVETDTGSYEQYF.

The CDR3 nucleotides read TGTGCCAGCAGCTTAGGTTCCACCATAGCCACAGATACGCAGTATTTT. This encodes CASSLGSTIATDTQYF. The rearrangement joins TRBV11-1 to TRBJ2-3; D gene uncertain. V was pared by 1 base and J by 2 bases, with 13 bases between. Per the germline V gene, CDR1 is SGHAT and CDR2 is FQDESV (reference sequence). The CDR3 is made up of 16 amino acids.

This chain connects TRBV5-1 to TRBJ1-4, with TRBD1 matching over 9 bases. The CDR3 has 14 amino acids. CDR1 is SGHRS and CDR2 is YFSETQ in the germline V gene. V lost 4 bases to trimming and J lost 7 bases; unmatched junction nucleotides: 5. The CDR3 coding sequence is TGCGCCAGCAGCCTCAGGGACAGGGCTGAAAAACTGTTTTTT. As protein: CASSLRDRAEKLFF.

This sequence joins TRBV25-1 and TRBJ2-4, with 8 bases that match TRBD1. From germline, CDR1 is MGHDK and CDR2 SYGVNS. This CDR3 contains 16 residues. With 2 bases clipped from V and 3 bases from J, the junction kept 6 bases outside the gene matches. CDR3 DNA: TGTGCCAGCAGTGAAGGGGACAGGATAGTCAAAAACATTCAGTACTTC. Translation: CASSEGDRIVKNIQYF.

The chain recombines TRBV19 with TRBJ2-3, with TRBD1 matching 8 bases. CDR3 length equals 14 residues. Germline loops: CDR1 LNHDA, CDR2 SQIVND (reference sequence). V trimming: 5 bases; J trimming: 4 bases; junction bases outside the gene matches: 5. The CDR3 sequence: CASSWTGKADTQYF. CDR3 bases: TGTGCCAGTAGTTGGACAGGGAAGGCAGATACGCAGTATTTT.

V is TRBV25-1 and J is TRBJ2-7; D ambiguous. V was pared by 4 bases and J by 0 bases, with 7 bases between. Germline assignment: CDR1 MGHDK and CDR2 SYGVNS. This CDR3 contains 13 residues. The CDR3 region has the DNA TGTGCCAGCAGTGCGGGCCACTCCTACGAGCAGTACTTC. This gives the protein CASSAGHSYEQYF.

The chain carries TRBV25-1 and TRBJ2-1; TRBD1 agrees at 9 bases. J lost 7 bases, V lost 8 bases, and 12 bases had no gene match. This CDR3 region has 15 residues. Germline loops: CDR1 MGHDK, CDR2 SYGVNS. The CDR3 reads CASGRPGQGLNEQFF. The CDR3 DNA reads as TGTGCCAGCGGCCGCCCGGGACAGGGCCTTAATGAGCAGTTCTTC. The complete variable domain, with remaining parts taken from reference TRBV25-1 and TRBJ2-1, reads EADIYQTPRYLVIGTGKKITLECSQTMGHDKMYWYQQDPGMELHLIHYSYGVNSTEKGDLSSESTVSRIRTEHFPLTLESARPSHTSQYLCASGRPGQGLNEQFFGPGTRLTVL.

The V gene is TRBV24-1, the J gene TRBJ1-5, with 12 bases fitting TRBD1. Germline-derived CDR1 and CDR2 are KGHDR and SFDVKD. The length of the CDR3 is 15 residues. V lost 10 bases and J lost 5; bases outside the gene matches: 8. The CDR3 loop reads CATYPGTGGHQPQHF. In DNA, the CDR3 is TGTGCCACGTACCCTGGGACAGGGGGCCATCAGCCCCAGCATTTT.

This clonotype was detected a few times. V usage is TRBV6-5 and J usage is TRBJ2-3; D not resolved. Trimming removed 6 bases at V and 4 bases at J, with 11 bases between. The CDR3 spans 13 residues. Germline V gene data show CDR1 as MNHEY and CDR2 as SVGAGI. Here the CDR3 DNA reads TGTGCCAGCAGCTCATGGGCCTCAGATACGCAGTATTTT. Residues: CASSSWASDTQYF.

This clonotype has just a few counts. This chain joins TRBV5-1 and TRBJ2-5, with TRBD2 as a possible D gene (6 bases). V was shortened by 4 bases and J by 2 bases, with 12 bases between the two germline ends. The CDR3 has 14 residues. CDR1 is SGHRS, CDR2 YFSETQ, per germline. CDR3 loop: CASSPGLIQETQYF. In DNA form, the CDR3 reads TGCGCCAGCAGCCCGGGACTGATACAAGAGACCCAGTACTTC.